These 20 T cell receptor beta chains share one sample of origin, sequenced in a study of blood T cell repertoires in COVID-19. Repertoires were generated with immunoSEQ multiplex PCR, while TCRdb's copy carries only in-frame clones and drops some. The repertoire holds around 170,000 clones, with more than 75% as singletons. Sample: PBMCs or T cells enriched from blood (not recorded which). The receptors were gathered from a man aged 55 to 70 who had been exposed to COVID-19.

This chain links TRBV4-3 with TRBJ2-1; 8 positions agree with TRBD2. This CDR3 is 16 amino acids long. With V trimmed by 0 bases and J by 4 bases, 5 bases remained unmatched. The germline V gene has CDR1 LGHNA and CDR2 YSLEER. CDR3 nucleotide sequence: TGCGCCAGCAGCCAAGATGGGGTAGCGGGGTACAATGAGCAGTTCTTC. As protein: CASSQDGVAGYNEQFF.

The sample holds a few counts of this clone. The chain has TRBV6-5 and TRBJ1-1, with D possibly matching TRBD1 (5 bases). V gave up 7 bases and J gave up 11 bases, with 20 bases separating them. In germline, CDR1 is MNHEY, CDR2 SVGAGI. CDR3 length: 13 residues. The CDR3 nucleotides are TGTGCCAGCATGCCGACTCCCAGGGTTGACGCTTTCTTT. This gives the protein CASMPTPRVDAFF.

V usage is TRBV5-1 and J usage is TRBJ2-7, with D possibly TRBD1 on 6 matching bases. Germline CDR1 is SGHRS and CDR2 is YFSETQ. V lost 4 bases and J 6 bases, leaving 14 bases between the germline ends. The CDR3 loop spans 13 amino acids. The CDR3 spells CASSREPRGEQYF. The CDR3 DNA reads TGCGCCAGCAGCAGGGAACCCAGGGGCGAGCAGTACTTC.

This rearrangement joins TRBV27 to TRBJ1-1, with D unclear. The CDR3 spans 17 residues. Germline V gene lookup returns CDR1 MNHEY and CDR2 SMNVEV (reference sequence). V was trimmed by 2 bases and J by 3 bases, leaving 19 bases between them. In DNA, the CDR3 is TGTGCCAGCAGTTTAATGGGTCCGCAAAACTACCACACTGAAGCTTTCTTT. Residues: CASSLMGPQNYHTEAFF.

CDR3 residues: CASSPRGGDSTFF. DNA of the CDR3: TGTGCCAGTTCCCCCCGTGGGGGGGACTCGACGTTCTTC. V usage is TRBV19 and J usage is TRBJ2-1; 7 nucleotides line up with TRBD2. With V trimmed by 8 bases and J by 15 bases, 16 bases remained unmatched. Germline CDR1 is LNHDA and CDR2 is SQIVND (reference sequence). This CDR3 is built from 13 residues.

The rearrangement joins TRBV5-1 to TRBJ1-5; D is possibly TRBD1 (5 bases). V lost 4 bases and J 7 bases, leaving 12 bases between the germline ends. The CDR3 sequence is 13 residues long. The germline V gene encodes CDR1 SGHRS and CDR2 YFSETQ. For the CDR3, the DNA is TGCGCCAGCAGCATACAGGTCGGGCAGCCCCAGCATTTT. This sequence encodes CASSIQVGQPQHF.

The chain links TRBV5-4 to TRBJ1-2; 7 bases agree with TRBD1. This CDR3 has 15 residues. Germline assignment: CDR1 SGHNT and CDR2 YYREEE (reference sequence). J gave up 1 base and V 4 bases, and 7 bases lay outside the gene matches. The CDR3 nucleotides read TGTGCCAGCAGCCCTGGGACAGAGATTAACTATGGCTACACCTTC. Residues: CASSPGTEINYGYTF.

The genes are TRBV10-3 and TRBJ2-7; 9 bases fit TRBD2. Trimming at V came to 6 bases and at J to 7 bases, leaving 16 bases not matched to a gene. This CDR3 comprises 16 residues. Germline CDR1 reads ENHRY; CDR2 reads SYGVKD. The CDR3 here is CAIRNQALAGRLEQYF. The CDR3, as DNA: TGTGCCATCAGGAACCAGGCTCTAGCGGGAAGGCTTGAGCAGTACTTC.

This clone was seen at least ten times. The chain uses TRBV10-3 and TRBJ2-7; a weak D match, TRBD2 (5 bases). Germline V CDR1 and CDR2: ENHRY, SYGVKD. Trimming pared 3 bases from V and 6 bases from J, leaving 18 bases between. The CDR3 runs to 15 residues. CDR3 region: CAISEPGRSTSEQYF. The CDR3 DNA reads as TGTGCCATCAGTGAACCGGGCCGGTCCACTAGCGAGCAGTACTTC.

The genes are TRBV28 and TRBJ2-3, with 9 bases that match TRBD2. J gave up 4 bases and V 4 bases, and 21 bases lay outside the gene matches. This CDR3 contains 20 residues. CDR1 and CDR2 (germline): MDHEN, SYDVKM. This CDR3 reads CASSYFMTGVAGDGSDTQYF. CDR3 sequence (DNA): TGTGCCAGCAGTTACTTCATGACCGGGGTAGCGGGAGATGGATCAGATACGCAGTATTTT.

In its sample, this clone was seen a few times. The chain joins TRBV12-5 to TRBJ2-2; possible D gene TRBD1, 6 bases. This CDR3 is built from 15 residues. Trimming took off 1 base at V and 3 bases at J, with 9 bases between the two ends. Germline lookup yields CDR1 LGHNT and CDR2 FRNRAP. CDR3 nucleotides: TGTGCTAGTGGTTTGGGGGGGCCGGACACCGGGGAGCTGTTTTTT. Its protein is CASGLGGPDTGELFF.

This chain connects TRBV9 to TRBJ1-4, with 8 bases fitting TRBD1. Germline V gene lookup returns CDR1 SGDLS and CDR2 YYNGEE. This CDR3 spans 15 amino acids. V lost 3 bases to trimming and J lost 8 bases; unmatched junction nucleotides: 9. This CDR3 is CASSEGQVLREKLFF. In nucleotides, the CDR3 is TGTGCCAGCAGCGAGGGACAGGTTCTGAGGGAAAAACTGTTTTTT.

This chain links TRBV7-2 with TRBJ2-2, with TRBD2 identical over 9 bases. The CDR3 runs to 15 residues. The V gene's germline CDR1 is SGHTA and CDR2 FQGNSA. V shed 3 bases, J shed 6 bases, and the junction held 5 bases outside the gene matches. CDR3 bases: TGTGCCAGCAGCTTGAGTAGCGGGAGCCCCGGGGAGCTGTTTTTT. It yields the protein CASSLSSGSPGELFF.

CDR3 loop: CSVSRGVNTGELFF. As DNA, the CDR3 is TGCAGCGTTAGCAGGGGGGTGAACACCGGGGAGCTGTTTTTT. The genes are TRBV29-1 and TRBJ2-2; D might be TRBD1 (7 bases). Trimming took off 5 bases at V and 1 base at J, with 11 bases between the two ends. Looked up from germline, CDR1 is SQVTM and CDR2 is ANQGSEA. The CDR3 runs to 14 residues.

The rearrangement uses TRBV5-1 and TRBJ1-3, with 8 bases matching TRBD1. J lost 0 bases, V lost 0 bases, and 8 bases had no gene match. The CDR3 is made up of 18 amino acids. Germline V gene sequence: CDR1 SGHRS, CDR2 YFSETQ. CDR3 loop: CASSLEGRGRTSGNTIYF. In nucleotides, the CDR3 is TGCGCCAGCAGCTTGGAGGGCAGGGGGCGAACCTCTGGAAACACCATATATTTT.

The genes are TRBV30 and TRBJ1-6; D is unclear. Germline V gene lookup returns CDR1 GTSNPN and CDR2 SVGIG (reference sequence). This CDR3 comprises 19 residues. V shed 0 bases and J shed 8 bases, with 26 bases lying between them. The CDR3 region has the DNA TGTGCCTGGAGTGTACGGATTTCTGGTCCCCTCGGGAGGGATTCACCCCTCCACTTT. Amino acid sequence: CAWSVRISGPLGRDSPLHF.

A few counts support this clone. This chain joins TRBV12-1 and TRBJ2-7; the DNA was not compared with TRBD1, the D call given in the table. TRBV12-1 is reported as a pseudogene. This CDR3 region has 13 residues. The CDR3 sequence: CASSLDRVGEQYF. DNA of the CDR3: TGTGCCAGCAGCTTGGACAGGGTTGGGGAGCAGTACTTC.

This clone occurred once. The chain employs TRBV29-1 and TRBJ2-6, with 7 positions matching TRBD2. Trimming cost V 6 bases and J 0 bases; bases outside gene matches: 11. CDR3 size: 17 residues. Germline CDR1 SQVTM, CDR2 ANQGSEA. The CDR3 region is CSVVGAGDLSGANVLTF. In DNA form, the CDR3 reads TGCAGCGTGGTTGGGGCGGGAGACCTCTCTGGGGCCAACGTCCTGACTTTC.

This chain connects TRBV12-5 to TRBJ2-7; 9 positions match TRBD1. Germline V gives CDR1 LGHNT, CDR2 FRNRAP. V lost 5 bases to trimming and J lost 3 bases; unmatched junction nucleotides: 8. The CDR3 sequence is 15 residues long. CDR3 amino acids: CASGGAGTGSYEQYF. CDR3 nucleotide sequence: TGTGCTAGTGGTGGAGCCGGGACAGGGAGCTACGAGCAGTACTTC.

Here the CDR3 DNA reads TGTGCCAGCAGCCAAGAACCGACAGGGGACGAGCAGTACTTC. Residues: CASSQEPTGDEQYF. This chain links TRBV3-1 (or the pseudogene TRBV3-2) with TRBJ2-7; 8 bases agree with TRBD1. V was clipped by 0 bases and J by 5 bases; unmatched bases: 3. CDR1 and CDR2 from the germline V gene are LGHDT and YNNKEL (reference sequence). CDR3 length equals 14 residues.